The present TCR beta chain was sequenced within a study of blood T cell repertoires in COVID-19. As originally analysed: From reference gene primer amplification, estimates of nucleated cell counts were derived. Clones were read by immunoSEQ multiplex PCR, and TCRdb kept only the in-frame ones, dropping some. V, J and clone size derive from that table, while D and trimming were established from the DNA sequence. Of 150,000 or so clones listed, approximately 86% were seen once; the top ten hold approximately 3.7%. Membership in each cohort depended on participant-reported clinical history. This sequence was found in a middle-aged woman who had been exposed to COVID-19. Sequencing used PBMCs or T cells enriched from blood (not recorded which).

CDR3 DNA: TGTGCCAGCAGTCCTCTCAGGATAAGCTCTGGGGCCAACGTCCTGACTTTC. Translation: CASSPLRISSGANVLTF. This chain connects TRBV27 to TRBJ2-6; D gene unclear. The germline V gene has CDR1 MNHEY and CDR2 SMNVEV (reference sequence). Trimming shortened V by 5 bases and J by 0 bases, and 14 bases separated the two germline ends. The CDR3 has 17 residues.